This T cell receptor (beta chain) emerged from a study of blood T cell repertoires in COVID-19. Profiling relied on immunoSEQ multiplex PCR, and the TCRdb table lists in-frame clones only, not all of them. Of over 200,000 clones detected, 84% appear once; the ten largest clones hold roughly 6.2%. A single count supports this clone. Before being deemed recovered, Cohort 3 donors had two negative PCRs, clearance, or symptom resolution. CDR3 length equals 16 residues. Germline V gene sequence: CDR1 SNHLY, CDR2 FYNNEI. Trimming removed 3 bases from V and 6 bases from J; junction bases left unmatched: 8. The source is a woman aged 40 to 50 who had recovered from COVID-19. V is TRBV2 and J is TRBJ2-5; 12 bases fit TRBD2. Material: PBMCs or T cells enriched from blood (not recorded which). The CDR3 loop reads CASSETSGSSKKTQYF. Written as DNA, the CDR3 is TGTGCCAGCAGTGAGACTAGCGGGAGTTCGAAAAAGACCCAGTACTTC. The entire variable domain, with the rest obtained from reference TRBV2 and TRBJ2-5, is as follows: EPEVTQTPSHQVTQMGQEVILRCVPISNHLYFYWYRQILGQKVEFLVSFYNNEISEKSEIFDDQFSVERPDGSNFTLKIRSTKLEDSAMYFCASSETSGSSKKTQYFGPGTRLLVL.